Below, one T cell receptor beta chain is given with its context. TCRdb keeps only in-frame clones here, not all; method: immunoSEQ multiplex PCR. The table records 70,000 to 85,000 clones, approximately 92% of them present only once. CDR3 length: 12 residues. Trimming stripped 4 bases from V and 9 bases from J, with 9 bases between. CDR1 and CDR2 (germline): SGHNT, YENEEA. The data stem from a study of OX40 agonist ivuxolimab in advanced cancers. Sequences were derived from CD4+ or CD8+ T cells sorted from blood, sampled in a trial of the OX40 agonist ivuxolimab. The V and J genes are TRBV11-3 and TRBJ2-2, with D uncertain. The TCR originated in an adult with an advanced solid tumor such as melanoma, head and neck, liver or kidney cancer. The CDR3 spells CASSYLHRELFF. The DNA for the CDR3 is TGTGCCAGCAGCTACCTCCACCGGGAGCTGTTTTTT.